The clone carrying this T cell receptor beta chain was found a few times. Its antigen is undetermined. Researchers used genomic DNA as the template to profile TCR beta VDJ and CDR3. TCRdb reanalysed the reads using MiXCR and keeps one entry per CDR3 protein. The table records about 210,000 distinct CDR3 sequences, over 60% of them present only once. The data were taken from a study of CD8+CD57+ T cells in acquired aplastic anemia. As for the study in general: DNA from sorted CD4+ and CD8+ cells averaged about 3.2 ug. As sequenced from healthy donors, CD4+ cells averaged about 9.8 million reads. Study conclusions and caveats: For CD8+ Simpson's diversity, patients and controls showed no significant difference. Patients and controls shared some 29 CD8+ CDR3 sequences, which appeared highly expressed in patients and within their immunodominant clones.

V gave up 9 bases and J gave up 3 bases; unmatched junction bases: 6. CDR3 length equals 15 residues. Germline CDR1 and CDR2: SGHTA and FQGTGA. The sequence was obtained from a human donor in good health. Sequenced sample: sorted CD4+, CD8+, or CD8+CD57+ T cells (not recorded which) from PBMCs. The V gene is TRBV7-3, the J gene TRBJ2-6, with 9 bases fitting TRBD1. The CDR3 spells CASTTGGSGANVLTF. The DNA of the CDR3 is TGTGCCAGTACCACAGGGGGCAGTGGGGCCAACGTCCTGACTTTC.